This TCR beta chain was found in a study of early T cells in non-severe SARS-CoV-2 infection. Study-level findings and limits: Sequences matched to VDJdb favored anti-spike CD8 responses, while private and CD4 specificities were missed.

This clonotype occurred many times. Its specificity is not known. TCRdb independently ran MiXCR on the 5' RACE reads; one entry per CDR3 protein. In the table there are 56,000 or so distinct CDR3 sequences, about 15% of which are singletons. The sample consisted of whole blood, taken at baseline. The receptor was isolated from an adult who was a healthcare worker with PCR-confirmed SARS-CoV-2 infection or an uninfected control (not recorded which).

CDR3 sequence reads: CASSLTGFDGYTF. The CDR3, as DNA: TGCGCCAGCAGCTTGACAGGTTTTGATGGCTACACCTTC. The chain links TRBV5-1 to TRBJ1-2, with D possibly TRBD1 on 5 matching bases. The CDR3 totals 13 residues. The ends were cut back, 1 base at V and 6 bases at J, with 10 bases in the middle. Germline values: CDR1 SGHRS, CDR2 YFSETQ. Combining the CDR3 with reference TRBV5-1 and TRBJ1-2 gives the whole variable domain KAGVTQTPRYLIKTRGQQVTLSCSPISGHRSVSWYQQTPGQGLQFLFEYFSETQRNKGNFPGRFSGRQFSNSRSEMNVSTLELGDSALYLCASSLTGFDGYTFGSGTRLTVV.